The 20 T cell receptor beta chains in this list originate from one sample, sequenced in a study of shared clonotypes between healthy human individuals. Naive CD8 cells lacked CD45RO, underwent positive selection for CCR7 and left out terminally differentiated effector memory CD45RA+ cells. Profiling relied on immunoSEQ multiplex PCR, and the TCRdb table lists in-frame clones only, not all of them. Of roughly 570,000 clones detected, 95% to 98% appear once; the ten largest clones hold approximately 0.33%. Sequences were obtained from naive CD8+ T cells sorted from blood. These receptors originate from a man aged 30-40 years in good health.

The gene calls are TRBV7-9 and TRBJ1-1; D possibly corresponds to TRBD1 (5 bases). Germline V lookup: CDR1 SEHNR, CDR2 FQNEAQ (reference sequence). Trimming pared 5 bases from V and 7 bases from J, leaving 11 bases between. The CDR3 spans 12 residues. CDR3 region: CASSPRVNEAFF. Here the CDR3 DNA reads TGTGCCAGCAGCCCCAGGGTTAATGAAGCTTTCTTT.

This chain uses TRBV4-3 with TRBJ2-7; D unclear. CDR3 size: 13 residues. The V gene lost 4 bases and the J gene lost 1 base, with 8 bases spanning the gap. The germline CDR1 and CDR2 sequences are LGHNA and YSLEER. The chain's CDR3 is CASSPFASYEQYF. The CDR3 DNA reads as TGCGCCAGCAGCCCTTTTGCGTCCTACGAGCAGTACTTC.

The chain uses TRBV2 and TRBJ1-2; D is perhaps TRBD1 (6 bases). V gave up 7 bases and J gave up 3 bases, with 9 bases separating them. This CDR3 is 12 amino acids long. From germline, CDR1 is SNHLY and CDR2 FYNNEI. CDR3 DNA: TGTGCCAGCAAGGGGGATTACTATGGCTACACCTTC. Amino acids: CASKGDYYGYTF.

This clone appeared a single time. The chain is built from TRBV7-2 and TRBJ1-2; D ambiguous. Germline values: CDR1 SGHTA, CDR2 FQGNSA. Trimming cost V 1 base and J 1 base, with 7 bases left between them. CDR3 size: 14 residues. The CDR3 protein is CASSLETLNYGYTF. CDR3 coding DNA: TGTGCCAGCAGCTTAGAGACACTTAACTATGGCTACACCTTC.

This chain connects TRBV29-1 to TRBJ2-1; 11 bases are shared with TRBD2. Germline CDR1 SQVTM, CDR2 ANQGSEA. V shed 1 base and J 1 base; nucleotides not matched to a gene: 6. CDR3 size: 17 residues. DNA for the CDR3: TGCAGCGTTGAAGTCATGGGACTAGCGGCTTCCTACAATGAGCAGTTCTTC. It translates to CSVEVMGLAASYNEQFF.

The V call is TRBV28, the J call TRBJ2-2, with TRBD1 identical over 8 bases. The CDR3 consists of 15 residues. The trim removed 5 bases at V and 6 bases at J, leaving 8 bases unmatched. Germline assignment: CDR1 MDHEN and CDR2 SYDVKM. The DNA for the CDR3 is TGTGCCAGCAGTCCCCGGGACAGGTTCTCCGGGGAGCTGTTTTTT. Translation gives CASSPRDRFSGELFF.

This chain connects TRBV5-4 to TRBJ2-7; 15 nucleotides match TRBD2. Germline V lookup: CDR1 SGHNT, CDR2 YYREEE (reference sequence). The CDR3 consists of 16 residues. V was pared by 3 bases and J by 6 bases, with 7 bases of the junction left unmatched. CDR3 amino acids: CASSSQGLAGGGEQYF. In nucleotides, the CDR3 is TGTGCCAGCAGCTCCCAGGGACTAGCGGGAGGTGGCGAGCAGTACTTC.

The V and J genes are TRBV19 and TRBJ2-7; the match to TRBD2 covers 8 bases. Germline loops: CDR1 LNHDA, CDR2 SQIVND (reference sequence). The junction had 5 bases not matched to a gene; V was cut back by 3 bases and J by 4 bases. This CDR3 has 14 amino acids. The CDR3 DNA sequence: TGTGCCAGTAGTATTGGAGCGGGAGAGTACGAGCAGTACTTC. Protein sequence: CASSIGAGEYEQYF.

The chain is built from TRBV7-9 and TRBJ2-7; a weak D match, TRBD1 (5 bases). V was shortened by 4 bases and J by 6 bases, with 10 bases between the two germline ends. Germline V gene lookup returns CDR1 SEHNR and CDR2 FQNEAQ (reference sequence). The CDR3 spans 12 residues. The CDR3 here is CASSSDSGEQYF. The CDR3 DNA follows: TGTGCCAGCAGCTCCGACAGTGGCGAGCAGTACTTC.

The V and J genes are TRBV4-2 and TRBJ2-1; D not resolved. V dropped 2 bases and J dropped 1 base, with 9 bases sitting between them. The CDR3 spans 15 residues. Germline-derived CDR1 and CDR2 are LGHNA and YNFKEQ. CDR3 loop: CASSQWLESYNEQFF. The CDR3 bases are TGTGCCAGCAGCCAATGGCTAGAATCCTACAATGAGCAGTTCTTC.

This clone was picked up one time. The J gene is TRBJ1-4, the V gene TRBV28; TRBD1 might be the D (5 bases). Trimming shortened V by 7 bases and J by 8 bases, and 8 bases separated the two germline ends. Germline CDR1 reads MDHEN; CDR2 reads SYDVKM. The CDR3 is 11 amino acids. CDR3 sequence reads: CASTQGEKLFF. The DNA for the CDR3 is TGTGCCAGCACCCAGGGCGAAAAACTGTTTTTT.

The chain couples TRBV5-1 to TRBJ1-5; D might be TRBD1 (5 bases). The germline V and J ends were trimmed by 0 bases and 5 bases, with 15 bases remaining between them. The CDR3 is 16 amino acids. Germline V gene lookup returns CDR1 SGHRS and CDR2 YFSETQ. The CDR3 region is CASSLDRWRGHQPQHF. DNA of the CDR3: TGCGCCAGCAGCTTGGATAGGTGGAGGGGCCATCAGCCCCAGCATTTT.

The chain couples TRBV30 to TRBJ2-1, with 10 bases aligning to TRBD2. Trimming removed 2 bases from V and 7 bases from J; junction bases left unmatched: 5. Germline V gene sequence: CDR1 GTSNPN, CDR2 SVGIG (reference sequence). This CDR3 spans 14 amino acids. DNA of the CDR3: TGTGCCTGGAGTATTAGCGGGAGGCTTAATGAGCAGTTCTTC. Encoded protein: CAWSISGRLNEQFF.

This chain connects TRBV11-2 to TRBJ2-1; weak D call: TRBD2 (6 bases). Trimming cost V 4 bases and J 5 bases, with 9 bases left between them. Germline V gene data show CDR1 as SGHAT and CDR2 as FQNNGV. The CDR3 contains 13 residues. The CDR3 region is CASSWGGHNEQFF. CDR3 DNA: TGTGCCAGCAGCTGGGGAGGCCACAATGAGCAGTTCTTC.

The CDR3 sequence is CAISASWDHLDTEAFF. The CDR3 bases are TGTGCCATCAGTGCGTCGTGGGATCATCTCGACACTGAAGCTTTCTTT. The rearrangement joins TRBV10-3 to TRBJ1-1; D not resolved. Trimming cost V 4 bases and J 3 bases, with 18 bases left between them. This CDR3 is 16 amino acids long. The germline CDR1 and CDR2 sequences are ENHRY and SYGVKD.

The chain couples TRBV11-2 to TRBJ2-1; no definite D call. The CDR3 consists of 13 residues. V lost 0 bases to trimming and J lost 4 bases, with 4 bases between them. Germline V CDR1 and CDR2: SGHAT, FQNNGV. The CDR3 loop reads CASSLDVYNEQFF. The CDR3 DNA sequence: TGTGCCAGCAGCTTAGACGTATACAATGAGCAGTTCTTC.

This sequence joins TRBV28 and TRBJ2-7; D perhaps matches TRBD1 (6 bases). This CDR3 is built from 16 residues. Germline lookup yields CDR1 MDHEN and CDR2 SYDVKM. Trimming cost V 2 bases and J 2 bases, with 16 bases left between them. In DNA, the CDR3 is TGTGCCAGCAGTTTAGCAGGGGCGCTTCCCACCTACGAGCAGTACTTC. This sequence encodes CASSLAGALPTYEQYF.

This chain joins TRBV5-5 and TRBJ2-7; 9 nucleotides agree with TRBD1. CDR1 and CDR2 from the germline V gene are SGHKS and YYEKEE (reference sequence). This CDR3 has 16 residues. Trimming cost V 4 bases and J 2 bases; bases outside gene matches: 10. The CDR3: CASSHEQGAKAYEQYF. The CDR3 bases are TGTGCCAGCAGCCACGAACAGGGGGCGAAGGCCTACGAGCAGTACTTC.

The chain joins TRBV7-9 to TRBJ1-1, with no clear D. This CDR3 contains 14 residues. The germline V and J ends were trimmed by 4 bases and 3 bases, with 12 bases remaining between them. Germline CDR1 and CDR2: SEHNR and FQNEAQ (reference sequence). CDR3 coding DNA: TGTGCCAGCAGCTGGGTGAAGGAGGACACTGAAGCTTTCTTT. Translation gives CASSWVKEDTEAFF.

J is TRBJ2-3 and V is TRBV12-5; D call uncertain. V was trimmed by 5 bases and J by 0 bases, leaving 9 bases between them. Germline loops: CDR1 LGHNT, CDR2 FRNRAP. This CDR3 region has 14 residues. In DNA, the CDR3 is TGTGCTAGTGGTACTGGTATTAGCACAGATACGCAGTATTTT. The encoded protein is CASGTGISTDTQYF.